The clone carrying this T cell receptor beta chain was counted only a few times. Its specificity is unknown. This sample was taken from a study of beta chain features in type 1 diabetes. Study results and caveats: Researchers reported that naive, central memory and Treg TCRB repertoires appeared more similar in patients than in healthy donors. When cDNA is sequenced, cells with high TCR expression could be over-represented. There was a moderate but significant shortening of TCRB CDR3s in all four CD4+ subsets of Type 1 diabetes patients. Whatever favoring of shorter templates PCR might show would apply equally to patients and controls.

As every portion of the isolated RNA was reverse transcribed, the sequencing read expressed TCRB transcripts. The method was immunoSEQ multiplex PCR; TCRdb's version includes in-frame clones alone and lacks a portion of them. The sample records approximately 730,000 clones, around an eighth being singletons. V lost 4 bases and J lost 6, with 9 bases in between. CDR1 is LGHNT and CDR2 is FRNRAP in the germline V gene. The CDR3 is made up of 13 amino acids. This TCR derives from a man younger than 35 with type 1 diabetes. Sequenced material: naive CD4+ T cells from blood. The V and J genes are TRBV12-5 and TRBJ2-2; D unclear. DNA for the CDR3: TGTGCTAGTGGTTCCATAATGGCCGGGGAGCTGTTTTTT. This translates into CASGSIMAGELFF.